Listed below are T cell receptor beta chains from one sample, sequenced in a study of OX40 agonist ivuxolimab in advanced cancers. The assay was immunoSEQ multiplex PCR, and TCRdb's table has in-frame clones only and misses some. The repertoire has fewer than 25,000 clones, about four fifths of them found once; the top ten carry roughly 31%. This specimen was CD4+ or CD8+ T cells sorted from blood, taken in a trial of the OX40 agonist ivuxolimab. Receptors were obtained from an adult with an advanced solid tumor such as melanoma, head and neck, liver or kidney cancer. Both conserved end residues are part of each CDR3. The D gene is left open where the match is weak. Clone size, where shown, is once, few, many, or a class for clones that have expanded.

clone_size	j_call	v_call	d_call	cdr3_aa	cdr3_nt
NA	TRBJ2-5	TRBV9	NA	CASSAGPGGAGQETQYF	TGTGCCAGCAGCGCCGGCCCCGGGGGCGCGGGCCAAGAGACCCAGTACTTC
NA	TRBJ2-5	TRBV19	TRBD2	CASRMTSGRGETQYF	TGTGCCAGTAGGATGACTAGCGGGAGAGGGGAGACCCAGTACTTC
once	TRBJ2-1	TRBV14	NA	CASAEQRVSYNEQFF	TGTGCCAGCGCGGAACAGCGGGTGTCCTACAATGAGCAGTTCTTC
NA	TRBJ2-3	TRBV11-2	NA	CASSLEGLERSDTQYF	TGTGCCAGCAGCTTAGAAGGCCTTGAGCGATCAGATACGCAGTATTTT
NA	TRBJ1-1	TRBV19	TRBD1	CASSQGGTEAFF	TGTGCCAGTAGCCAGGGGGGAACTGAAGCTTTCTTT
NA	TRBJ2-5	TRBV7-9	NA	CASSFGADYQETQYF	TGTGCCAGCAGCTTTGGGGCGGACTACCAAGAGACCCAGTACTTC
NA	TRBJ2-1	TRBV11-1	NA	CASTLGVGREQFF	TGTGCCAGCACGTTGGGGGTGGGGCGTGAGCAGTTCTTC
NA	TRBJ1-2	TRBV28	NA	CASSPGGGRFFSGYTF	TGTGCCAGCAGCCCCGGGGGGGGGCGCTTCTTCTCTGGCTACACCTTC
NA	TRBJ2-3	TRBV14	TRBD2	CASSQELAGGREDTQYF	TGTGCCAGCAGCCAAGAATTAGCGGGGGGCCGGGAAGATACGCAGTATTTT
NA	TRBJ2-5	TRBV5-1	NA	CASSLAELPGTQYF	TGCGCCAGCAGCTTGGCCGAGCTGCCAGGGACCCAGTACTTC
NA	TRBJ2-3	TRBV6-5	TRBD2	CASSFTSGSGDTQYF	TGTGCCAGCAGTTTTACTAGCGGGAGTGGTGATACGCAGTATTTT
once	TRBJ2-1	TRBV4-1	TRBD1	CASSQRTGAVNEQFF	TGCGCCAGCAGCCAAAGGACAGGGGCAGTGAATGAGCAGTTCTTC
once	TRBJ2-7	TRBV6-5	NA	CASSYSMSGNEQYF	TGTGCCAGCAGTTACTCGATGTCTGGGAACGAGCAGTACTTC
NA	TRBJ2-5	TRBV7-9	NA	CASSFEYKSRETQYF	TGTGCCAGCAGCTTCGAGTATAAATCCAGGGAGACCCAGTACTTC
NA	TRBJ2-5	TRBV6-5	NA	CASSYSSFTSRGTQYF	TGTGCCAGCAGTTACTCGAGTTTCACTAGCAGGGGGACCCAGTACTTC
NA	TRBJ1-1	TRBV28	TRBD1	CASRPDRENTEAFF	TGTGCCAGCAGACCGGACAGGGAGAACACTGAAGCTTTCTTT
NA	TRBJ2-7	TRBV6-5	NA	CASSYPTSRPYEQYF	TGTGCCAGCAGTTATCCCACATCCCGACCCTACGAGCAGTACTTC
NA	TRBJ2-1	TRBV7-8	TRBD2	CASSLTSGPYNEQFF	TGTGCCAGCAGCCTAACTAGCGGACCTTACAATGAGCAGTTCTTC
NA	TRBJ2-1	TRBV7-2	NA	CASSLNSGYEQFF	TGTGCCAGCAGCTTAAATAGCGGTTATGAGCAGTTCTTC
NA	TRBJ1-2	TRBV2	NA	CASSEGVVLGYTF	TGTGCCAGCAGTGAAGGGGTGGTCCTGGGCTACACCTTC
NA	TRBJ2-7	TRBV5-6	NA	CASSEDLRSSYEQYF	TGTGCCAGCAGCGAGGACTTGCGGTCGTCCTACGAGCAGTACTTC
NA	TRBJ2-3	TRBV5-4	TRBD2	CASSLGAGGPTDTQYF	TGTGCCAGCAGCTTGGGAGCGGGAGGGCCCACAGATACGCAGTATTTT
NA	TRBJ2-7	TRBV4-1	TRBD1	CASSRRSGTEAYEQYF	TGCGCCAGCAGCCGACGATCCGGGACAGAAGCCTACGAGCAGTACTTC
large	TRBJ2-2	TRBV7-2	TRBD2	CASSYSLAGVAGELFF	TGTGCCAGCAGCTACTCCCTAGCGGGAGTGGCCGGGGAGCTGTTTTTT
NA	TRBJ1-1	TRBV7-2	NA	CASSFVSNTEAFF	TGTGCCAGCAGCTTCGTCTCTAACACTGAAGCTTTCTTT